These T cell receptor beta chains were read from a single sample in a study of T cells after yellow fever vaccination. MiXCR, run by TCRdb on the 5' RACE reads, gives a single entry per CDR3 protein. Of more than 350,000 distinct CDR3 sequences listed, more than 9% were seen once; the top ten hold roughly a sixth. Here the sequenced sample was PBMCs, taken on the day of the first yellow fever vaccination. These receptors were collected from a man aged 18 to 29 who received the YFV17D yellow fever vaccine. CDR3s include the opening cysteine and the closing phenylalanine or tryptophan. The order of the fields is V gene, J gene, D gene, clone size, CDR3 protein, CDR3 DNA. A D gene is named only where the DNA matches it firmly. Expanded clones are given a class, and other clones once, few, many or no size at all.

V: TRBV2
J: TRBJ1-1
D: .
size: .
CDR3: CASSALRVSAEAFF
DNA: TGTGCCAGCAGTGCGCTCAGGGTCTCCGCTGAAGCTTTCTTT

V: TRBV19
J: TRBJ1-5
D: TRBD1
size: few
CDR3: CASSMMPGGNQPQHF
DNA: TGTGCCAGTAGTATGATGCCAGGGGGAAATCAGCCCCAGCATTTT

V: TRBV20-1
J: TRBJ1-5
D: TRBD1
size: .
CDR3: CSARGQGGYRPQHF
DNA: TGCAGTGCTAGGGGACAGGGAGGTTATCGGCCCCAGCATTTT

V: TRBV19
J: TRBJ2-1
D: TRBD1
size: .
CDR3: CASSTRQGIVNEQFF
DNA: TGTGCCAGTAGTACGCGACAGGGGATCGTAAATGAGCAGTTCTTC

V: TRBV6-1
J: TRBJ2-4
D: .
size: .
CDR3: CASKLQGRGNIQYF
DNA: TGTGCCAGCAAACTTCAGGGCCGAGGAAACATTCAGTACTTC

V: TRBV6-5
J: TRBJ1-3
D: .
size: .
CDR3: CASSYSPQYSIGNTIYF
DNA: TGTGCCAGCAGTTACTCCCCCCAGTACTCGATTGGAAACACCATATATTTT

V: TRBV5-6
J: TRBJ2-5
D: TRBD2
size: few
CDR3: CASSRGTRSEETQYF
DNA: TGTGCCAGCAGCCGCGGGACTAGAAGTGAAGAGACCCAGTACTTC

V: TRBV4-2
J: TRBJ2-3
D: .
size: .
CDR3: CASSQDWAAPDTQYF
DNA: TGTGCCAGCAGCCAAGATTGGGCCGCCCCAGATACGCAGTATTTT

V: TRBV2
J: TRBJ1-2
D: .
size: .
CDR3: CASSEFRGYGYTF
DNA: TGTGCCAGCAGTGAATTCAGGGGATATGGCTACACCTTC

V: TRBV12-5
J: TRBJ2-5
D: TRBD2
size: .
CDR3: CASGPGPGGRGSQETQYF
DNA: TGTGCTAGTGGTCCCGGTCCGGGGGGGCGGGGGTCGCAAGAGACCCAGTACTTC

V: TRBV20-1
J: TRBJ2-7
D: .
size: few
CDR3: CSARDLRAAYEQYF
DNA: TGCAGTGCTAGAGATTTGCGGGCCGCCTACGAGCAGTACTTC

V: TRBV7-8
J: TRBJ1-1
D: .
size: many
CDR3: CASSVDRSEAFF
DNA: TGTGCCAGCAGCGTTGACAGATCTGAAGCTTTCTTT

V: TRBV20-1
J: TRBJ1-4
D: .
size: .
CDR3: CSAKTGAAEHNEKLFF
DNA: TGCAGTGCTAAAACCGGCGCGGCGGAGCATAATGAAAAACTGTTTTTT

V: TRBV9
J: TRBJ1-6
D: .
size: few
CDR3: CASSGGTGYGSPLHF
DNA: TGTGCCAGCAGCGGAGGTACCGGGTACGGTTCACCCCTCCACTTT

V: TRBV4-1
J: TRBJ2-3
D: .
size: many
CDR3: CASSPRDSFPNTQYF
DNA: TGCGCCAGCAGCCCCCGGGACTCTTTCCCGAATACGCAGTATTTT

V: TRBV7-9
J: TRBJ2-7
D: .
size: .
CDR3: CASSIRVGWHEQYF
DNA: TGTGCCAGCAGCATCAGGGTGGGATGGCACGAGCAGTACTTC

V: TRBV24-1
J: TRBJ2-1
D: TRBD2
size: few
CDR3: CATSEGTSGNNEQFF
DNA: TGTGCCACCAGTGAGGGGACTAGCGGAAACAATGAGCAGTTCTTC

V: TRBV5-1
J: TRBJ1-2
D: .
size: many
CDR3: CASSESGRGYTF
DNA: TGCGCCAGCAGCGAAAGTGGAAGGGGCTACACCTTC

V: TRBV6-1
J: TRBJ2-5
D: .
size: few
CDR3: CASSATGTPLETQYF
DNA: TGTGCCAGCAGTGCCACCGGGACACCACTAGAGACCCAGTACTTC

V: TRBV6-2/TRBV6-3
J: TRBJ2-2
D: .
size: .
CDR3: CASTAIQPTGELFF
DNA: TGTGCCAGCACCGCCATCCAGCCCACCGGGGAGCTGTTTTTT

V: TRBV6-5
J: TRBJ1-6
D: .
size: .
CDR3: CASGYSLWSQGSPLHF
DNA: TGTGCCAGCGGTTACTCGCTCTGGAGTCAGGGGTCACCCCTCCACTTT

V: TRBV19
J: TRBJ1-2
D: .
size: many
CDR3: CASKGPDYTF
DNA: TGTGCCAGTAAAGGGCCCGACTACACCTTC

V: TRBV29-1
J: TRBJ2-3
D: .
size: few
CDR3: CSGRDSRDADTQYF
DNA: TGCAGCGGCCGGGACTCTCGAGACGCAGATACGCAGTATTTT

V: TRBV27
J: TRBJ2-7
D: .
size: .
CDR3: CASSLDRFNEQYF
DNA: TGTGCCAGCAGTCTCGACAGGTTCAACGAGCAGTACTTC

V: TRBV6-2/TRBV6-3
J: TRBJ2-7
D: .
size: few
CDR3: CASSGDMGGLSYEQYF
DNA: TGTGCCAGCAGCGGGGATATGGGGGGCCTGTCCTACGAGCAGTACTTC

V: TRBV20-1
J: TRBJ1-1
D: TRBD1
size: .
CDR3: CSVPGQGFGTEAFF
DNA: TGCAGTGTTCCGGGACAGGGATTTGGCACTGAAGCTTTCTTT

V: TRBV21-1
J: TRBJ1-3
D: .
size: .
CDR3: CASSTGRGLFGNTIYF
DNA: TGTGCCAGCAGCACTGGCAGGGGGCTTTTTGGAAACACCATATATTTT

V: TRBV20-1
J: TRBJ2-1
D: .
size: .
CDR3: CSARGLRGGNEQFF
DNA: TGCAGTGCTAGAGGTCTCAGGGGTGGAAATGAGCAGTTCTTC

V: TRBV5-1
J: TRBJ2-2
D: .
size: .
CDR3: CASSFGSGTGELFF
DNA: TGCGCCAGCAGCTTCGGCAGTGGAACCGGGGAGCTGTTTTTT

V: TRBV6-5
J: TRBJ2-3
D: TRBD1
size: .
CDR3: CASSYSTGIPDTQYF
DNA: TGTGCCAGCAGTTACTCGACAGGGATCCCAGATACGCAGTATTTT

V: TRBV28
J: TRBJ1-2
D: .
size: few
CDR3: CASSQSRRGYTF
DNA: TGTGCCAGCAGCCAGTCTCGGCGGGGCTACACCTTC

V: TRBV6-5
J: TRBJ2-2
D: .
size: few
CDR3: CASSYPHGAGLTGELFF
DNA: TGTGCCAGCAGTTACCCTCATGGGGCGGGGTTAACCGGGGAGCTGTTTTTT

V: TRBV6-2/TRBV6-3
J: TRBJ1-2
D: TRBD1
size: .
CDR3: CASRSGDRDYGYTF
DNA: TGTGCCAGCAGAAGCGGGGACAGGGACTATGGCTACACCTTC

V: TRBV20-1
J: TRBJ2-1
D: TRBD2
size: few
CDR3: CSAKRASGGTRSFF
DNA: TGCAGTGCAAAGCGGGCTAGCGGGGGTACGAGGTCGTTCTTC

V: TRBV5-1
J: TRBJ1-5
D: .
size: few
CDR3: CASSLLPGEDQPQHF
DNA: TGCGCCAGCAGCTTGCTCCCAGGGGAGGATCAGCCCCAGCATTTT

V: TRBV24-1
J: TRBJ2-3
D: .
size: many
CDR3: CATSDFKASLRTDTQYF
DNA: TGTGCCACCAGTGATTTCAAGGCCAGCCTCAGGACAGATACGCAGTATTTT

V: TRBV20-1
J: TRBJ1-3
D: .
size: .
CDR3: CSARDQGPGDGNTIYF
DNA: TGCAGTGCTAGAGATCAGGGACCAGGGGACGGAAACACCATATATTTT

V: TRBV5-1
J: TRBJ2-7
D: .
size: .
CDR3: CASSFSPWSEQYF
DNA: TGCGCCAGCAGCTTCTCCCCCTGGAGCGAGCAGTACTTC

V: TRBV20-1
J: TRBJ2-1
D: TRBD1
size: .
CDR3: CSARGGSDRGPVNEQFF
DNA: TGCAGTGCTAGAGGGGGATCCGACAGGGGGCCAGTCAATGAGCAGTTCTTC